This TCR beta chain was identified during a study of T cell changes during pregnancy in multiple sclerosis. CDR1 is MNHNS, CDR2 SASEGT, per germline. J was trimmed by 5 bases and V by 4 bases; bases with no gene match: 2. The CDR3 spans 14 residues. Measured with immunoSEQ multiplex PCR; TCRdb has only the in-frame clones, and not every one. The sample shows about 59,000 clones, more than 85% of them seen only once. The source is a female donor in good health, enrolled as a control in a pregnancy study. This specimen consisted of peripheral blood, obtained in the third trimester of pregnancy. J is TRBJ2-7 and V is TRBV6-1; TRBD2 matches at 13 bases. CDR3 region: CASSVGLAGDEQYF. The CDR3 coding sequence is TGTGCCAGCAGTGTAGGACTAGCGGGAGACGAGCAGTACTTC.